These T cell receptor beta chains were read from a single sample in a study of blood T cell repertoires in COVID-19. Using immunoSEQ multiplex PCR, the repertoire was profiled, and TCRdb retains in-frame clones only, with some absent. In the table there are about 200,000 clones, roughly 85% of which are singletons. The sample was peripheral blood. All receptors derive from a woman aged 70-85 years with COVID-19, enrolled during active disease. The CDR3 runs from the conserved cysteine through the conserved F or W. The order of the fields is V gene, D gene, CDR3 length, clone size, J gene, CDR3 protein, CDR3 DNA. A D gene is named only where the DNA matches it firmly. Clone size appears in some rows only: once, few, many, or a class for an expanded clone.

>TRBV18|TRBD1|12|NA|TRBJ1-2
CASSRTGDGYTF
TGTGCCAGCTCACGAACAGGGGATGGCTACACCTTC
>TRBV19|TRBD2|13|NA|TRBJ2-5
CASSKSREGTQYF
TGTGCCAGTAGTAAATCGAGGGAGGGGACCCAGTACTTC
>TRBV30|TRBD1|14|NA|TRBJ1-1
CAWSVTQGGTEAFF
TGTGCCTGGAGTGTAACCCAGGGGGGCACTGAAGCTTTCTTT
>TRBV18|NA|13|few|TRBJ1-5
CASSELYNQPQHF
TGTGCCAGCTCAGAGCTATACAATCAGCCCCAGCATTTT
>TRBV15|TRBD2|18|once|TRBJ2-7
CATSRDLTERGVFNEQYF
TGTGCCACCAGCAGAGATCTAACTGAGCGGGGGGTATTCAACGAGCAGTACTTC
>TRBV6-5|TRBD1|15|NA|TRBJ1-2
CASRGPDRGNYGYTF
TGTGCCAGCAGAGGACCGGACAGGGGAAACTATGGCTACACCTTC
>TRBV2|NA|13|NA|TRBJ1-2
CASSDSGNYGYTF
TGTGCCAGCAGTGACTCAGGGAACTATGGCTACACCTTC
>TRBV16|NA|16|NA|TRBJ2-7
CASSQEGRTSAYEQYF
TGTGCCAGCAGCCAGGAAGGGAGGACAAGTGCCTACGAGCAGTACTTC
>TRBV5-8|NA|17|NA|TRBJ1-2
CASSLSLTGTVGGGYTF
TGTGCCAGCAGCTTGAGTCTCACAGGGACGGTTGGGGGAGGCTACACCTTC
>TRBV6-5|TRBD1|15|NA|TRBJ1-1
CASRGQEHMNTEAFF
TGTGCCAGCAGGGGACAGGAGCACATGAACACTGAAGCTTTCTTT
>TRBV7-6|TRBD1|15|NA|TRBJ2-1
CASSLGGDRDHEQFF
TGTGCCAGCAGCTTAGGCGGGGACAGGGATCATGAGCAGTTCTTC
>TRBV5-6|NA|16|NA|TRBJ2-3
CASSLTVGGGRDTQYF
TGTGCCAGCAGCCTGACCGTCGGGGGAGGCAGAGATACGCAGTATTTT
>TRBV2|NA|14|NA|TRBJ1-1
CASSFQGLNTEAFF
TGTGCCAGCAGTTTCCAGGGGTTGAACACTGAAGCTTTCTTT